What follows are 27 T cell receptor beta chains derived from one specimen sequenced in a study of blood T cell repertoires in COVID-19. The method was immunoSEQ multiplex PCR; TCRdb's version includes in-frame clones alone and lacks a portion of them. Of some 100,000 clones in the sample, roughly 92% were seen once. The specimen sequenced was peripheral blood. Receptors were obtained from a man aged 45-60 years with active COVID-19.

This chain connects TRBV9 to TRBJ1-6; D may be TRBD1 (6 bases). CDR3 length: 13 amino acids. From germline, CDR1 is SGDLS and CDR2 YYNGEE. The germline V and J ends were trimmed by 0 bases and 13 bases, with 11 bases remaining between them. The CDR3 DNA follows: TGTGCCAGCAGCGTAGGGGGGCAGGCGCCCCTCCACTTT. This gives the protein CASSVGGQAPLHF.

This chain links TRBV24-1 with TRBJ1-5, with D hard to call. CDR3 size: 13 residues. V lost 10 bases and J lost 0, with 9 bases in between. Germline CDR1 and CDR2: KGHDR and SFDVKD. The chain's CDR3 is CATGEPSNQPQHF. The DNA of the CDR3 is TGTGCCACAGGAGAGCCTAGCAATCAGCCCCAGCATTTT.

The genes are TRBV12-3 or TRBV12-4 and TRBJ1-2, with 7 nucleotides matching TRBD1. Losses at the gene ends were 3 bases for V and 6 bases for J; bases not matched to a gene: 4. This CDR3 region has 13 residues. The CDR3 region has the DNA TGTGCCAGCAGTTTCAGGGGGTACGATGGCTACACCTTC. Amino acids: CASSFRGYDGYTF.

In nucleotides, the CDR3 is TGTGCCAGCAGCTTCGGGACTAGCGGGAGGATCGGGCATGAGCAGTTCTTC. This gives the protein CASSFGTSGRIGHEQFF. This chain joins TRBV11-2 and TRBJ2-1; the match to TRBD2 covers 15 bases. CDR3 length: 17 residues. The J segment lost 8 bases and the V segment lost 3 bases, leaving 8 bases of the junction unmatched. CDR1 is SGHAT and CDR2 is FQNNGV in the germline V gene. Drawing the rest from reference TRBV11-2 and TRBJ2-1, the complete variable domain is EAGVAQSPRYKIIEKRQSVAFWCNPISGHATLYWYQQILGQGPKLLIQFQNNGVVDDSQLPKDRFSAERLKGVDSTLKIQPAKLEDSAVYLCASSFGTSGRIGHEQFFGPGTRLTVL.

This clone was detected a few times. This chain links TRBV28 with TRBJ2-7; perhaps TRBD1 as D (7 bases). CDR1 and CDR2 from the germline V gene are MDHEN and SYDVKM. Between the trimmed V and J ends, which lost 6 bases and 4 bases, there was a span of 16 bases. The CDR3 is 14 residues long. CDR3 nucleotides: TGTGCCAGCAGCCTCGGGGGACAGCCATACGAGCAGTACGTC. Protein product: CASSLGGQPYEQYV.

The chain combines TRBV6-1 with TRBJ2-1; maybe TRBD1 (6 bases). With 3 bases removed from V and 6 bases from J, the gap between germline ends came to 15 bases. Germline CDR1 is MNHNS and CDR2 is SASEGT. CDR3 size: 15 residues. In nucleotides, the CDR3 is TGTGCCAGCAGTGATGGGGCCGGGACATTCAATGAGCAGTTCTTC. Translation: CASSDGAGTFNEQFF.

J is TRBJ1-1 and V is TRBV7-9; 7 nucleotides match TRBD1. With V trimmed by 5 bases and J by 7 bases, 13 bases remained unmatched. The CDR3 has 15 residues. The germline V gene has CDR1 SEHNR and CDR2 FQNEAQ (reference sequence). This CDR3 reads CASSGDSLRLSEAFF. As DNA, the CDR3 is TGTGCCAGCAGCGGGGACAGTTTAAGATTGAGTGAAGCTTTCTTT.

This clone appeared a single time. The rearrangement joins TRBV19 to TRBJ2-1; TRBD2 agrees at 15 bases. V shed 0 bases and J 5 bases; nucleotides not matched to a gene: 5. Germline V gene data show CDR1 as LNHDA and CDR2 as SQIVND (reference sequence). The CDR3 is 18 residues long. This CDR3 reads CASSIDPGLAGGDNEQFF. In DNA form, the CDR3 reads TGTGCCAGTAGTATAGATCCCGGACTAGCGGGGGGGGACAATGAGCAGTTCTTC.

V usage is TRBV2 and J usage is TRBJ2-3, with 8 bases matching TRBD2. Trimming removed 6 bases from V and 8 bases from J; junction bases left unmatched: 13. The length of the CDR3 is 15 residues. Germline loops: CDR1 SNHLY, CDR2 FYNNEI. CDR3 protein: CASRGPTSRGGTQYF. In DNA form, the CDR3 reads TGTGCCAGCAGGGGCCCGACTAGCCGGGGGGGTACGCAGTATTTT.

This chain uses TRBV9 with TRBJ2-3; 10 bases agree with TRBD2. Germline V lookup: CDR1 SGDLS, CDR2 YYNGEE. Trimming cost V 3 bases and J 3 bases; bases outside gene matches: 1. CDR3 length equals 14 residues. CDR3 nucleotide sequence: TGTGCCAGCAGCGATAGCGGGGGGACAGATACGCAGTATTTT. It translates to CASSDSGGTDTQYF. The whole variable domain, remainder taken from reference TRBV9 and TRBJ2-3, is DSGVTQTPKHLITATGQRVTLRCSPRSGDLSVYWYQQSLDQGLQFLIQYYNGEERAKGNILERFSAQQFPDLHSELNLSSLELGDSALYFCASSDSGGTDTQYFGPGTRLTVL.

The gene calls are TRBV28 and TRBJ2-2; 9 bases match TRBD1. In germline, CDR1 is MDHEN, CDR2 SYDVKM. V shed 4 bases, J shed 7 bases, and the junction held 10 bases outside the gene matches. The CDR3 totals 16 residues. The chain's CDR3 is CASSSHGTGKVGELFF. The DNA for the CDR3 is TGTGCCAGCAGTTCTCACGGGACAGGGAAGGTCGGGGAGCTGTTTTTT.

The table lists this clone with a few counts. The chain recombines TRBV11-2 with TRBJ2-7; D is possibly TRBD1 (5 bases). From germline, CDR1 is SGHAT and CDR2 FQNNGV. The CDR3 has 14 amino acids. V lost 4 bases, J lost 3 bases, and 13 bases lay in between. Here the CDR3 reads CASSSMSDSYEQYF. The CDR3 coding sequence is TGTGCCAGCAGCTCTATGTCAGACAGCTACGAGCAGTACTTC.

V and J are TRBV2 and TRBJ2-3; D is possibly TRBD2 (5 bases). The V end was cut by 2 bases, the J end by 2 bases, with 8 bases between. The V gene's germline CDR1 is SNHLY and CDR2 FYNNEI. The CDR3 sequence is 14 residues long. The CDR3 DNA reads as TGTGCCAGCAGTGAAACTAGACTCACAGATACGCAGTATTTT. Protein: CASSETRLTDTQYF.

The chain couples TRBV2 to TRBJ2-1, with 9 bases lining up with TRBD2. Per the germline V gene, CDR1 is SNHLY and CDR2 is FYNNEI. This CDR3 region has 16 residues. V lost 5 bases, J lost 1 base, and 6 bases stayed unmatched. CDR3 amino acids: CASSIRSGRSYNEQFF. CDR3 nucleotide sequence: TGTGCCAGCAGTATTCGTAGCGGGAGATCCTACAATGAGCAGTTCTTC. The entire variable domain, with the rest obtained from reference TRBV2 and TRBJ2-1, is as follows: EPEVTQTPSHQVTQMGQEVILRCVPISNHLYFYWYRQILGQKVEFLVSFYNNEISEKSEIFDDQFSVERPDGSNFTLKIRSTKLEDSAMYFCASSIRSGRSYNEQFFGPGTRLTVL.

The V gene is TRBV19, the J gene TRBJ1-1; D not resolved. In germline, CDR1 is LNHDA, CDR2 SQIVND (reference sequence). The length of the CDR3 is 13 residues. V lost 4 bases, J lost 0 bases, and 6 bases lay in between. Here the CDR3 reads CASSNTVNTEAFF. The CDR3 nucleotides are TGTGCCAGTAGTAACACAGTGAACACTGAAGCTTTCTTT.

This chain links TRBV24-1 with TRBJ2-2; D gene ambiguous. V shed 4 bases and J shed 5 bases, with 13 bases lying between them. This CDR3 is built from 15 residues. CDR1 KGHDR and CDR2 SFDVKD come from the germline V gene. This chain's CDR3 is CATSDSRTPTGELFF. In DNA, the CDR3 is TGTGCCACCAGTGACTCTAGAACACCGACCGGGGAGCTGTTTTTT.

The V and J genes are TRBV5-6 and TRBJ1-1, with 7 nucleotides matching TRBD1. Germline-derived CDR1 and CDR2 are SGHDT and YYEEEE. The CDR3 runs 16 residues. V lost 0 bases and J lost 2; bases outside the gene matches: 7. CDR3 bases: TGTGCCAGCAGCTTGGACCCCGGGACAGCTAACACTGAAGCTTTCTTT. Translated: CASSLDPGTANTEAFF.

The chain couples TRBV25-1 to TRBJ1-2; 9 positions agree with TRBD1. Germline V CDR1 and CDR2: MGHDK, SYGVNS. The trim removed 6 bases at V and 6 bases at J, leaving 8 bases unmatched. This CDR3 is 14 amino acids long. CDR3 sequence (DNA): TGTGCCAGCAGACAGACAGGGGGTCGGGATGGCTACACCTTC. This gives the protein CASRQTGGRDGYTF.

This clone occurred once. CDR3: CASSEGGAGDYGYTF. DNA of the CDR3: TGCGCCAGCAGCGAGGGAGGGGCAGGGGACTATGGCTACACCTTC. The J gene is TRBJ1-2, the V gene TRBV5-1; D is perhaps TRBD1 (6 bases). The CDR3 contains 15 residues. The V gene lost 4 bases and the J gene lost 3 bases, with 16 bases spanning the gap. The germline gives CDR1 SGHRS, CDR2 YFSETQ.

The genes are TRBV18 and TRBJ1-6, with TRBD1 matching over 11 bases. Germline V CDR1 and CDR2: KGHSH, LQKENI. The CDR3 consists of 16 residues. The junction had 6 bases not matched to a gene; V was cut back by 3 bases and J by 8 bases. In DNA form, the CDR3 reads TGTGCCAGCTCACCCGGGACAGGGGGTACGGATTCACCCCTCCACTTT. It is translated as CASSPGTGGTDSPLHF.

The rearrangement joins TRBV19 to TRBJ2-1, with TRBD1 as a possible D gene (6 bases). The CDR3 has 15 residues. The germline V and J ends were trimmed by 6 bases and 6 bases, with 18 bases remaining between them. CDR1 is LNHDA and CDR2 is SQIVND in the germline V gene (reference sequence). CDR3 sequence (DNA): TGTGCCAGTAGCCCAGACAGGTCAGGCCCCAATGAGCAGTTCTTC. This sequence encodes CASSPDRSGPNEQFF.

The chain links TRBV10-2 to TRBJ2-7; 9 nucleotides agree with TRBD2. Germline trimming cut 4 bases from V and 4 bases from J; bases unmatched to any gene: 2. There are 13 residues in the CDR3. CDR1 is WSHSY, CDR2 SAAADI, per germline. The CDR3 region is CASSAAGGYEQYF. The CDR3 nucleotides are TGCGCCAGCAGTGCTGCGGGGGGGTACGAGCAGTACTTC.

The rearrangement links TRBV2 to TRBJ2-7; 8 bases are shared with TRBD2. CDR1 SNHLY and CDR2 FYNNEI come from the germline V gene. The ends lost 11 bases at V and 4 bases at J; junction bases unmatched: 19. The CDR3 contains 16 residues. The CDR3 loop reads CAASGGGPAGKYEQYV. CDR3 nucleotides: TGTGCCGCCAGCGGGGGAGGGCCCGCAGGGAAATACGAGCAGTACGTC.

This clone was observed a handful of times. The rearrangement links TRBV6-1 to TRBJ1-6; TRBD1 aligns across 7 bases. Germline V gene lookup returns CDR1 MNHNS and CDR2 SASEGT. The CDR3 has 15 amino acids. The V gene end was trimmed by 3 bases and the J gene end by 10 bases; junction bases not matched to a gene: 9. The CDR3 DNA sequence: TGTGCCAGCAGTGAGGCGGCAGGGGGTACGTCACCCCTCCACTTT. This encodes CASSEAAGGTSPLHF.

This chain uses TRBV9 with TRBJ2-2; 7 nucleotides line up with TRBD1. Trimming cost V 1 base and J 6 bases; bases outside gene matches: 15. CDR1 is SGDLS and CDR2 is YYNGEE in the germline V gene. This CDR3 spans 18 amino acids. CDR3: CASSVSPYAGGLSGELFF. The CDR3 DNA reads TGTGCCAGCAGCGTATCCCCCTATGCAGGGGGTTTATCCGGGGAGCTGTTTTTT. The full variable domain, in which reference TRBV9 and TRBJ2-2 provide the parts outside the CDR3, is DSGVTQTPKHLITATGQRVTLRCSPRSGDLSVYWYQQSLDQGLQFLIQYYNGEERAKGNILERFSAQQFPDLHSELNLSSLELGDSALYFCASSVSPYAGGLSGELFFGEGSRLTVL.

The table lists this clone with a count of one. This chain joins TRBV6-5 and TRBJ1-2; no firm D call. Trimming stripped 5 bases from V and 5 bases from J, with 12 bases between. The CDR3 spans 13 residues. The germline V gene encodes CDR1 MNHEY and CDR2 SVGAGI. This CDR3 reads CASSPYEDYGYTF. In DNA form, the CDR3 reads TGTGCCAGCAGTCCTTATGAGGATTATGGCTACACCTTC.

The chain employs TRBV5-4 and TRBJ2-6; D is unclear. The length of the CDR3 is 14 residues. Germline CDR1 SGHNT, CDR2 YYREEE (reference sequence). Deletions cut 4 bases from V and 1 base from J, with 6 bases between. Here the CDR3 DNA reads TGTGCCAGCAGCGACAATTCTGGGGCCAACGTCCTGACTTTC. Translating it yields CASSDNSGANVLTF.